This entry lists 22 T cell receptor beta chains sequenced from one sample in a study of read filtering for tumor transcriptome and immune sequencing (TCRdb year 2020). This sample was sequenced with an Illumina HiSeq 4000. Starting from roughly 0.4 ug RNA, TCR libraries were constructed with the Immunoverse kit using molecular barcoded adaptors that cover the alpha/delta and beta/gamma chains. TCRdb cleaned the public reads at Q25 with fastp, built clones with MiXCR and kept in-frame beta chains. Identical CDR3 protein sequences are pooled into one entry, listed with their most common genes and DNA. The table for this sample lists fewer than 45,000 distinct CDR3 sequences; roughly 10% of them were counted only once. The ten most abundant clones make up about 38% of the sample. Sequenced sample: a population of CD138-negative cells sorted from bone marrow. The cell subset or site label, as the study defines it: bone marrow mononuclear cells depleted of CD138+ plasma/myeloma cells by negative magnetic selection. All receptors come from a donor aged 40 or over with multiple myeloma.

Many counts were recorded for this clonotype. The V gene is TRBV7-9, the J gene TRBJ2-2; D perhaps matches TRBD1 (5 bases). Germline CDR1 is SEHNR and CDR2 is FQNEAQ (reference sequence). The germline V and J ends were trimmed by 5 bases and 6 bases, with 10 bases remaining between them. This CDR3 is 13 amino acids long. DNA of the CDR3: TGTGCCAGCAGCCCCACAGGACCCGGGGAGCTGTTTTTT. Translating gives CASSPTGPGELFF.

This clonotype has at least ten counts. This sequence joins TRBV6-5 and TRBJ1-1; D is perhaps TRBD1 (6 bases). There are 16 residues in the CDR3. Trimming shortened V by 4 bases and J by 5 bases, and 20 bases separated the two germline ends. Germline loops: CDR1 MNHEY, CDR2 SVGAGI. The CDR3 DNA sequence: TGTGCCAGCAGTTTCATCACGCAGGGGACCGGGACTGAAGCTTTCTTT. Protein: CASSFITQGTGTEAFF.

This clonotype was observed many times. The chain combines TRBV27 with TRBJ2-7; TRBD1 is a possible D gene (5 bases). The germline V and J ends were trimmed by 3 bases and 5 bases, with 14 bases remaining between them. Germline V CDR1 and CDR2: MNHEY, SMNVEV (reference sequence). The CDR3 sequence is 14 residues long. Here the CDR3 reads CASSLTALGHEQYF. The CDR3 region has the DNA TGTGCCAGCAGTTTGACAGCCCTGGGGCACGAGCAGTACTTC.

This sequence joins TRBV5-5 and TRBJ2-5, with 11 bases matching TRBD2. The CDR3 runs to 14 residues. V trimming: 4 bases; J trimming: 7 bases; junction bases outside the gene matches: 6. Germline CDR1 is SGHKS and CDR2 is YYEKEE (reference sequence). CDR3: CASSKIAGGGTQYF. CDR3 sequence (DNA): TGTGCCAGCAGCAAAATAGCGGGGGGGGGGACCCAGTACTTC.

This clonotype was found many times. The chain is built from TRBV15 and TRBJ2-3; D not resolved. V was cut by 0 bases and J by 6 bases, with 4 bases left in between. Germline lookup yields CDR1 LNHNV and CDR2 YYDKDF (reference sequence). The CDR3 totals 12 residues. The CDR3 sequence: CATSRDLDTQYF. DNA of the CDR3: TGTGCCACCAGCAGAGATCTTGATACGCAGTATTTT.

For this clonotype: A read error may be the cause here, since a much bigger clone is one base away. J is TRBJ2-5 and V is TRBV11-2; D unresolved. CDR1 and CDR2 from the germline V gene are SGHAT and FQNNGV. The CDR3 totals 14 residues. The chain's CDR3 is CASSPGRVQETRYF. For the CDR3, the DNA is TGTGCCAGCAGCCCCGGACGGGTTCAAGAGACCCGGTACTTC.

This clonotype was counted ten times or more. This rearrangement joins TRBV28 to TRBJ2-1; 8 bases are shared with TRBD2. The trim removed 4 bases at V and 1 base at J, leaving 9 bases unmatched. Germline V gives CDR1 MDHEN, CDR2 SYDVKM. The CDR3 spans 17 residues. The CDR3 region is CASSSLVAGQSYNEQFF. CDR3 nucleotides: TGTGCCAGCAGTTCCCTGGTAGCGGGGCAGTCCTACAATGAGCAGTTCTTC.

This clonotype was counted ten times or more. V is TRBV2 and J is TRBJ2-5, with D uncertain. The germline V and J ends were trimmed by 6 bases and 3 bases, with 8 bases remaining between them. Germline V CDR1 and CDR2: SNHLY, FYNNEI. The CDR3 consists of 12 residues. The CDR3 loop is CASRASEETQYF. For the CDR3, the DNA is TGTGCCAGCAGGGCATCGGAAGAGACCCAGTACTTC.

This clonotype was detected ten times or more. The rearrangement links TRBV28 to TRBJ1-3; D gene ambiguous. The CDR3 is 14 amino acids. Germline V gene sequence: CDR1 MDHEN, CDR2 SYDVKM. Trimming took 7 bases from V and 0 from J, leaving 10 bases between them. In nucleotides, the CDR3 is TGTGCCAGCACCATGTCCTACTCTGGAAACACCATATATTTT. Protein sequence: CASTMSYSGNTIYF. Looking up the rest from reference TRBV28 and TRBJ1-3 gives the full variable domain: DVKVTQSSRYLVKRTGEKVFLECVQDMDHENMFWYRQDPGLGLRLIYFSYDVKMKEKGDIPEGYSVSREKKERFSLILESASTNQTSMYLCASTMSYSGNTIYFGEGSWLTVV.

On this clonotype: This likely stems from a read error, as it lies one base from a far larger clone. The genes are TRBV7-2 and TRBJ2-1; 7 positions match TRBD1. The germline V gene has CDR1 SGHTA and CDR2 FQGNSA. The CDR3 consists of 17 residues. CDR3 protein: CASSHRFPDRSYNEQIF. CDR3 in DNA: TGTGCCAGCAGCCACCGGTTCCCGGACAGGTCGTACAATGAGCAGATCTTC.

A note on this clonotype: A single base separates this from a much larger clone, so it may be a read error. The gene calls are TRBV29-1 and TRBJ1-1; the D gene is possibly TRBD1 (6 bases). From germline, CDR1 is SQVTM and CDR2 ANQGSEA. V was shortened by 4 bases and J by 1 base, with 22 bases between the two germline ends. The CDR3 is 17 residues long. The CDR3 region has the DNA TGCAGCGTTGGGGGGGGCCTCGGGGCTGGGAAGAACACTGAAGCTTTCTTT. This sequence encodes CSVGGGLGAGKNTEAFF.

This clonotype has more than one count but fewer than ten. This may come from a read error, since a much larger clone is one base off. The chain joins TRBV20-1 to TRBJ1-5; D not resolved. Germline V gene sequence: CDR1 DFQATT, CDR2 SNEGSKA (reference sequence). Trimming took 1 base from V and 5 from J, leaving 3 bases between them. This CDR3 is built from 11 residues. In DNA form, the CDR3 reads TGCAGTGCTAGAGGGGATCAGCCCCAGCATTTT. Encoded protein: CSARGDQPQHF.

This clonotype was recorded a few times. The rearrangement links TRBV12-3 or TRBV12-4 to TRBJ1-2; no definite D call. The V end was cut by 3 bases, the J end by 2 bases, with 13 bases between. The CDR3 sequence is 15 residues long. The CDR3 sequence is CASSFGVTGNYGYTF. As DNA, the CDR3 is TGTGCCAGCAGTTTTGGTGTGACCGGAAACTATGGCTACACCTTC.

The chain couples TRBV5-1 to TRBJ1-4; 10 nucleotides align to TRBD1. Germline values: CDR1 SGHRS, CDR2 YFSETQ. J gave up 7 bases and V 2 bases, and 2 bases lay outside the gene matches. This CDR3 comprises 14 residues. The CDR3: CASSFGTGVEKLFF. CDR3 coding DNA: TGCGCCAGCAGCTTCGGGACAGGGGTTGAAAAACTGTTTTTT.

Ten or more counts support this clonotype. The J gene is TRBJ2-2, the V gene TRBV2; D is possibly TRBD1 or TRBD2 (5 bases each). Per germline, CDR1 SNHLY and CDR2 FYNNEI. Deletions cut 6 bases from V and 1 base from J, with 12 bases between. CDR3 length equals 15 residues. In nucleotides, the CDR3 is TGTGCCAGCAGCGGGACGGGGAAGAACACCGGGGAGCTGTTTTTT. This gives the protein CASSGTGKNTGELFF.

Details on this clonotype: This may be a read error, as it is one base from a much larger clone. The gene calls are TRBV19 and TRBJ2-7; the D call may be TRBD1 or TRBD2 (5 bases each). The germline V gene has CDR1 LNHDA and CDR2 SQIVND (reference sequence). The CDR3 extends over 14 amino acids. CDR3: CASSPRGLSYGQYF. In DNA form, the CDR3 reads TGTGCCAGTAGTCCACGGGGCCTCTCCTACGGGCAGTACTTC.

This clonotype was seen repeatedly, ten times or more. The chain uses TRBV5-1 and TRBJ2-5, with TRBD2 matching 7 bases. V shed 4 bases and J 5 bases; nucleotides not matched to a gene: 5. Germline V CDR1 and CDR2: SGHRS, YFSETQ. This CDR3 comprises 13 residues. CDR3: CASSLAETETQYF. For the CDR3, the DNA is TGCGCCAGCAGCCTAGCGGAAACGGAGACCCAGTACTTC.

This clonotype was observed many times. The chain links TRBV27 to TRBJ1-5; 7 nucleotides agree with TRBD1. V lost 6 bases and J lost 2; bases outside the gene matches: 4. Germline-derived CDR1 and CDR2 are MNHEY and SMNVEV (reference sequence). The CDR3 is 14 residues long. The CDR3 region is CASRPTGGNQPQHF. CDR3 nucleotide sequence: TGTGCCAGCAGACCAACAGGGGGCAATCAGCCCCAGCATTTT.

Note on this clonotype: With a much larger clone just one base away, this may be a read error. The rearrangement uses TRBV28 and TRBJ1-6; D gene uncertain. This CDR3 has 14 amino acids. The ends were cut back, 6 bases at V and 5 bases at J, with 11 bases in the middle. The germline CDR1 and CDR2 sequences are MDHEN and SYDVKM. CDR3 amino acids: CASSWEADNSPLHF. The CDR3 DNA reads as TGTGCCAGCAGCTGGGAGGCCGATAATTCACCCCTCCACTTT. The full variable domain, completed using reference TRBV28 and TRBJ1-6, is DVKVTQSSRYLVKRTGEKVFLECVQDMDHENMFWYRQDPGLGLRLIYFSYDVKMKEKGDIPEGYSVSREKKERFSLILESASTNQTSMYLCASSWEADNSPLHFGNGTRLTVT.

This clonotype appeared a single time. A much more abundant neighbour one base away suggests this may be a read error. The DNA for the CDR3 is TGTGCCACCTGGACAGAGAACACCGGGGAGCTGTTTTTT. This gives the protein CATWTENTGELFF. The chain employs TRBV24-1 and TRBJ2-2, with D possibly matching TRBD1 (6 bases). The germline V gene has CDR1 KGHDR and CDR2 SFDVKD. Trimming pared 9 bases from V and 1 base from J, leaving 8 bases between. CDR3 size: 13 residues.

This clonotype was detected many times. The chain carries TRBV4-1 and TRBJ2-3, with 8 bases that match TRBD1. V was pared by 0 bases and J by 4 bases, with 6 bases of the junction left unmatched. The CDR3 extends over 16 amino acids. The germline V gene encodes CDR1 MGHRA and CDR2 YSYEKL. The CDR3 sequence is CASSQEVAGGADTQYF. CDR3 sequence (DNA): TGCGCCAGCAGCCAAGAGGTGGCAGGGGGCGCAGATACGCAGTATTTT.

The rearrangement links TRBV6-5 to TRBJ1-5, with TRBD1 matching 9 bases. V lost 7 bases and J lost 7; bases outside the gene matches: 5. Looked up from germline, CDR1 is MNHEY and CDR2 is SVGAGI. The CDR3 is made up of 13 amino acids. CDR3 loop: CASISTGGQPQHF. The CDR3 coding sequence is TGTGCCAGCATCTCGACAGGGGGACAGCCCCAGCATTTT.